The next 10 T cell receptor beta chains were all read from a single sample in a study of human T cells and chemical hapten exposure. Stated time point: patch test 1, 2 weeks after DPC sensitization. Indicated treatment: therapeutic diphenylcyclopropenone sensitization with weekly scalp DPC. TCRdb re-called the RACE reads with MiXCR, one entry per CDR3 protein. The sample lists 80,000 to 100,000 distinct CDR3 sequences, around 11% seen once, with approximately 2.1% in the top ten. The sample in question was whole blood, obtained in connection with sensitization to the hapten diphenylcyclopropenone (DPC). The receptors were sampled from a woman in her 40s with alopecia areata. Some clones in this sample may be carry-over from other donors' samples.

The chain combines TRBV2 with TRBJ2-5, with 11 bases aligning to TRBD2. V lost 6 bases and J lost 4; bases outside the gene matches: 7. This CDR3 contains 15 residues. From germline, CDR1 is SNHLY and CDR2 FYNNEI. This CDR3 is CASSPLAGGGETQYF. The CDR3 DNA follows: TGTGCCAGCAGCCCATTAGCGGGAGGGGGAGAGACCCAGTACTTC.

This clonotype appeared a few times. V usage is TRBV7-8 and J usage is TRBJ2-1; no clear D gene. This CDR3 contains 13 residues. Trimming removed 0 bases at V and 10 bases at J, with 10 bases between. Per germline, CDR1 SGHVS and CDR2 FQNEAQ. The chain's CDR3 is CASSLAGLREQFF. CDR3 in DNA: TGTGCCAGCAGCTTAGCTGGTCTTCGGGAGCAGTTCTTC.

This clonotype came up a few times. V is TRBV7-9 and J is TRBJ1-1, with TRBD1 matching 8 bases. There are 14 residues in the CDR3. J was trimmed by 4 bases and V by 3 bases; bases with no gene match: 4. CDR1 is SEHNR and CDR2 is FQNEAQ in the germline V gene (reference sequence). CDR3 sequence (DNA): TGTGCCAGCAGCTTCGGGACAGGAGTCACTGAAGCTTTCTTT. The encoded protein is CASSFGTGVTEAFF.

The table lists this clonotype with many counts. The CDR3 DNA reads TGTGCCAGCAGTTCCTTCGGACGGTTAAATCAGCCCCAGCATTTT. This sequence encodes CASSSFGRLNQPQHF. V is TRBV6-2 or TRBV6-3 and J is TRBJ1-5; no clear D. With 4 bases removed from V and 4 bases from J, the gap between germline ends came to 14 bases. Germline values: CDR1 MNHEY, CDR2 SVGEGT. The CDR3 is 15 residues long.

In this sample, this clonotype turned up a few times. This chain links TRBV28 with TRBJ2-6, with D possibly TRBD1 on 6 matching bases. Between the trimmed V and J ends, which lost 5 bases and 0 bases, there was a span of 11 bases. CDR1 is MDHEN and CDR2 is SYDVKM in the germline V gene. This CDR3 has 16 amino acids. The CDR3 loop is CASSPTGYSGANVLTF. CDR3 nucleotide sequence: TGTGCCAGCAGTCCTACAGGGTACTCTGGGGCCAACGTCCTGACTTTC.

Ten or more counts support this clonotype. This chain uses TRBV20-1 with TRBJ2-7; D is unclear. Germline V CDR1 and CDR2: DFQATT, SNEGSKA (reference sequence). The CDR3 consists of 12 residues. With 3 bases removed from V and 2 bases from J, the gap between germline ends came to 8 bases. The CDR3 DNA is TGCAGTGCTAGCCTCCCCACCTACGAGCAGTACTTC. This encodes CSASLPTYEQYF.

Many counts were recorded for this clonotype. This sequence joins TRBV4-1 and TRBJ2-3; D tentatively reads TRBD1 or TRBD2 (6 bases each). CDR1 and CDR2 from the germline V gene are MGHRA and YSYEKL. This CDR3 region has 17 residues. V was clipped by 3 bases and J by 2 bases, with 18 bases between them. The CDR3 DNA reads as TGCGCCAGCAGCCAGGAAGGATTTAGGGGGGACACAGATACGCAGTATTTT. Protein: CASSQEGFRGDTDTQYF.

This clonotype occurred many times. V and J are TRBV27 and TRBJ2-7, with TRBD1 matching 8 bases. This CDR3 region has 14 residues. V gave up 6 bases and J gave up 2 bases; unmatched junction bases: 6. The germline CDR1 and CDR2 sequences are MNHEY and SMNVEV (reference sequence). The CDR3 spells CASSPKDRAYEQYF. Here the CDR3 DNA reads TGTGCCAGCAGCCCTAAGGACAGGGCCTACGAGCAGTACTTC.

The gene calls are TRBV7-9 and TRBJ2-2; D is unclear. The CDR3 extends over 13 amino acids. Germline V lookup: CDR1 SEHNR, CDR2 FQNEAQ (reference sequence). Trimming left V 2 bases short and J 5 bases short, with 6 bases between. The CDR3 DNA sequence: TGTGCCAGCAGCTTAATGTGGACCGGGGAGCTGTTTTTT. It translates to CASSLMWTGELFF.

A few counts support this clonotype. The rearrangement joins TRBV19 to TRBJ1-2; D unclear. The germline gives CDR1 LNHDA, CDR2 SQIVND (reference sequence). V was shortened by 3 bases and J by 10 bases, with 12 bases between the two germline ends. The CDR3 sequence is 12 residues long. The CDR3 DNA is TGTGCCAGTAGTATCCGACCCAGCGACTACACCTTC. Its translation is CASSIRPSDYTF.